The 6 T cell receptor beta chains below all came from one sample that was sequenced in a study of CD4+ T cells in melanoma. Clones were read by immunoSEQ multiplex PCR, and TCRdb kept only the in-frame ones, dropping some. The sample yields over 100,000 clones, about 90% seen once. The sample was peripheral blood. Every receptor here comes from a human donor with melanoma.

The gene calls are TRBV18 and TRBJ1-5; maybe TRBD1 (5 bases). With 4 bases removed from V and 2 bases from J, the gap between germline ends came to 18 bases. In germline, CDR1 is KGHSH, CDR2 LQKENI. The CDR3 spans 17 residues. CDR3 sequence reads: CASSLSRGGGGNQPQHF. CDR3 nucleotide sequence: TGTGCCAGCTCACTTAGTCGGGGCGGGGGTGGCAATCAGCCCCAGCATTTT.

V is TRBV7-2 and J is TRBJ1-5; 11 bases align to TRBD1. CDR3 length equals 15 residues. Germline-derived CDR1 and CDR2 are SGHTA and FQGNSA. The J segment lost 7 bases and the V segment lost 2 bases, leaving 4 bases of the junction unmatched. CDR3 region: CASSLPDRGRQPQHF. CDR3 sequence (DNA): TGTGCCAGCAGCTTACCGGACAGGGGGCGACAGCCCCAGCATTTT.

J is TRBJ2-1 and V is TRBV18, with D perhaps TRBD2 (5 bases). Germline-derived CDR1 and CDR2 are KGHSH and LQKENI. V lost 6 bases and J lost 8, with 8 bases in between. The CDR3 length is 11 residues. The CDR3 DNA reads TGTGCCAGCTCCTCCGGGGATGAGCAGTTCTTC. Translating it yields CASSSGDEQFF.

The chain is built from TRBV10-3 and TRBJ1-2, with TRBD1 matching 7 bases. In germline, CDR1 is ENHRY, CDR2 SYGVKD. Unmatched junction bases numbered 18, after V lost 4 bases and J lost 1 base. There are 19 residues in the CDR3. The CDR3 DNA follows: TGTGCCATCAGTGTTACTTTGGGGTCCCGGGACAGTATTAACTATGGCTACACCTTC. Protein: CAISVTLGSRDSINYGYTF.

J is TRBJ1-1 and V is TRBV7-2; 10 bases map to TRBD1. J gave up 4 bases and V 5 bases, and 7 bases lay outside the gene matches. There are 15 residues in the CDR3. Germline CDR1 is SGHTA and CDR2 is FQGNSA. The CDR3 loop reads CASSAWTGGATEAFF. The CDR3 bases are TGTGCCAGCAGCGCGTGGACAGGGGGGGCCACTGAAGCTTTCTTT. The whole variable domain, remainder taken from reference TRBV7-2 and TRBJ1-1, is GAGVSQSPSNKVTEKGKDVELRCDPISGHTALYWYRQSLGQGLEFLIYFQGNSAPDKSGLPSDRFSAERTGGSVSTLTIQRTQQEDSAVYLCASSAWTGGATEAFFGQGTRLTVV.

The V gene is TRBV19, the J gene TRBJ1-5; D is perhaps TRBD1 (6 bases). There are 13 residues in the CDR3. Deletions cut 8 bases from V and 6 bases from J, with 14 bases between. Germline V gives CDR1 LNHDA, CDR2 SQIVND (reference sequence). The CDR3 sequence: CASRLQGSQPQHF. CDR3 DNA sequence: TGTGCCAGTCGCCTCCAGGGGAGTCAGCCCCAGCATTTT.